What follows describes a single T cell receptor (beta chain). Sequenced by immunoSEQ multiplex PCR; TCRdb stores in-frame clones only, minus some. Of just under 95,000 clones listed, almost 95% are singletons. This specimen comes from a study of T cell changes during pregnancy in multiple sclerosis. The CDR3 has 14 residues. Germline V gene data show CDR1 as ENHRY and CDR2 as SYGVKD. V was cut by 2 bases and J by 0 bases, with 5 bases left in between. This TCR came from a female donor with multiple sclerosis, enrolled in a pregnancy study. This chain links TRBV10-3 with TRBJ2-1; D not certain. This specimen was peripheral blood, taken in the first trimester of pregnancy. CDR3 DNA: TGTGCCATCAGTGAGGATAGCTCCTACAATGAGCAGTTCTTC. Its protein product is CAISEDSSYNEQFF.